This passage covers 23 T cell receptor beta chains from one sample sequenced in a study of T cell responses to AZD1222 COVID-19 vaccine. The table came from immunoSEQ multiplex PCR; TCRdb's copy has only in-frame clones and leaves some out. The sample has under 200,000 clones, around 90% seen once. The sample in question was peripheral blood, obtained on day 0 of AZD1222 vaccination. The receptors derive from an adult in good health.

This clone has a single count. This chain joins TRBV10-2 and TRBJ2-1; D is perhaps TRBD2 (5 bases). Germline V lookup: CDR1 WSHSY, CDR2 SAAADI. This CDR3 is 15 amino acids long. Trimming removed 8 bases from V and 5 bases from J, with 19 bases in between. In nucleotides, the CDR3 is TGCGCCAGCCGAGTCCGGGGTAGCGAGGACAATGAGCAGTTCTTC. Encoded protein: CASRVRGSEDNEQFF.

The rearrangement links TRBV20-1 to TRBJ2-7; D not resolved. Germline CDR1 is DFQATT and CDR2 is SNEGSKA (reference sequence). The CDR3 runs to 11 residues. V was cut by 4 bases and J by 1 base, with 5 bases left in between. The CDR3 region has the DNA TGCAGTGCTACCCTATCCTACGAGCAGTACTTC. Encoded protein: CSATLSYEQYF.

CDR3 region: CASSLLTSGGDNEQFF. CDR3 nucleotide sequence: TGTGCCAGCAGTTTATTAACTAGCGGGGGGGACAATGAGCAGTTCTTC. The rearrangement links TRBV28 to TRBJ2-1, with 13 bases identical to TRBD2. The CDR3 covers 16 residues. V dropped 1 base and J dropped 5; count of bases not matched to a gene: 2. Germline values: CDR1 MDHEN, CDR2 SYDVKM.

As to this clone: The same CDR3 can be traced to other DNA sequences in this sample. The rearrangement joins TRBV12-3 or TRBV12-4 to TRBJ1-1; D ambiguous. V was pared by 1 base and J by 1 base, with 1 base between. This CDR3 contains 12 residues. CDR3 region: CASSLGNTEAFF. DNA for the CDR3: TGTGCCAGCAGTTTAGGGAACACTGAAGCTTTCTTT.

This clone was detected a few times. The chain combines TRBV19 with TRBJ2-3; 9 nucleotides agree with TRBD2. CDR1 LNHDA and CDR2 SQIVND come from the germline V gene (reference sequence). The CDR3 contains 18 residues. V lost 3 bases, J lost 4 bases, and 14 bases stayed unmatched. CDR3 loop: CASSMTAREGRNPDTQYF. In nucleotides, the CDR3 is TGTGCCAGTAGTATGACGGCGCGGGAGGGCCGAAATCCAGATACGCAGTATTTT.

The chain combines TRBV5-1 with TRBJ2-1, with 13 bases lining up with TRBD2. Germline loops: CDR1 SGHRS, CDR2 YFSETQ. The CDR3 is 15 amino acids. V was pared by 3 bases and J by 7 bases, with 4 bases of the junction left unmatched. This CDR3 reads CASSWGLAGRNEQFF. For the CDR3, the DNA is TGCGCCAGCAGCTGGGGACTAGCGGGACGGAATGAGCAGTTCTTC.

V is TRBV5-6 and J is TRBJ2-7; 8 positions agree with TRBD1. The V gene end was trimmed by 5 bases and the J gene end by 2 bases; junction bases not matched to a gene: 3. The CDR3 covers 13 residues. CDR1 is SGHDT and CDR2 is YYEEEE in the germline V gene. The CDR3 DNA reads TGTGCCAGCAGACTGGGACAGGCCTACGAGCAGTACTTC. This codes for CASRLGQAYEQYF.

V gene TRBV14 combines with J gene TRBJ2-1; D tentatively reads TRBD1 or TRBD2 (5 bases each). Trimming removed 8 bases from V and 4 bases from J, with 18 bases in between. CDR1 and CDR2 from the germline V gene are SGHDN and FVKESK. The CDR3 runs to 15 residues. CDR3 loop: CASGLRTTPYNEQFF. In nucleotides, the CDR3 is TGTGCCAGCGGACTTAGGACAACCCCTTACAATGAGCAGTTCTTC.

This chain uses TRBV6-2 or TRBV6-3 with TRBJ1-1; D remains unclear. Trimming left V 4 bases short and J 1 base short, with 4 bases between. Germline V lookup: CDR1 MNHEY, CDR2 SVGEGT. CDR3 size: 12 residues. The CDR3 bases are TGTGCCAGCAGTTTCAAGAACACTGAAGCTTTCTTT. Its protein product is CASSFKNTEAFF.

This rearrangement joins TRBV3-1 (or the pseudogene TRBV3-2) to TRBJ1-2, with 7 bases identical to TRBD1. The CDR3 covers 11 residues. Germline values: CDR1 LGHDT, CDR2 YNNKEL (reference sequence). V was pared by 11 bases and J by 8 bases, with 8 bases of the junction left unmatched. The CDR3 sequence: CAVQGGGGYTF. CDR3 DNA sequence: TGTGCCGTGCAGGGGGGCGGCGGCTACACCTTC.

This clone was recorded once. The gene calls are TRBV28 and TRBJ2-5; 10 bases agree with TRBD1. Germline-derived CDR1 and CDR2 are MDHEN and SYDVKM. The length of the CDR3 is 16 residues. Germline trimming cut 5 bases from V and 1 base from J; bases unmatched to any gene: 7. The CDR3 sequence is CASSDRTGGVQETQYF. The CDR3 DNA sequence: TGTGCCAGCAGTGATCGGACAGGGGGGGTCCAAGAGACCCAGTACTTC.

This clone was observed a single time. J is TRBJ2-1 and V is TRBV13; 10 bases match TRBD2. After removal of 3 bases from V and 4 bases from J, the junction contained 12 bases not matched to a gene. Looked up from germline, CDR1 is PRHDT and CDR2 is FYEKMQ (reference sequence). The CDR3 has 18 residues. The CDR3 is CASSFGTSGAPGYNEQFF. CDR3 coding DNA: TGTGCCAGCAGCTTTGGAACTAGCGGGGCCCCGGGGTACAATGAGCAGTTCTTC.

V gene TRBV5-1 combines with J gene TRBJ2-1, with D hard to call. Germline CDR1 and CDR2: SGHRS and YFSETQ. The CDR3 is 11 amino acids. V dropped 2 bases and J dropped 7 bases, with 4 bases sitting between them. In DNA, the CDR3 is TGCGCCAGCAGCTTATCAAATGAGCAGTTCTTC. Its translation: CASSLSNEQFF.

CDR3 nucleotide sequence: TGTGCCAGTAGTACCCCGGGACGGGCCAACGTCCTGACTTTC. Amino acid sequence: CASSTPGRANVLTF. V usage is TRBV19 and J usage is TRBJ2-6, with D tentatively TRBD1 or TRBD2 (5 bases each). V was clipped by 4 bases and J by 5 bases, with 9 bases between them. CDR3 length: 14 residues. Germline lookup yields CDR1 LNHDA and CDR2 SQIVND (reference sequence).

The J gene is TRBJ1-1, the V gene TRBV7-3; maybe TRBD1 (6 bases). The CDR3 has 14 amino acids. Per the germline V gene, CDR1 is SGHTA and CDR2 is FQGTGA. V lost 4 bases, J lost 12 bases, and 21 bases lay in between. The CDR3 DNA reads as TGTGCCAGCAGCTCTTCCTTCTCTTCAGGGGAAACTTTCTTT. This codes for CASSSSFSSGETFF.

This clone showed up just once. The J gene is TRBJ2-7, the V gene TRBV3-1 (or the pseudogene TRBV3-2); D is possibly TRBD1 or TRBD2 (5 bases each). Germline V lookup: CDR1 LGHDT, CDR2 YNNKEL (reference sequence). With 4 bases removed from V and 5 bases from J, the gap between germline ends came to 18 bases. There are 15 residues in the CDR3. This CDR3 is CASSPREGAVHEQYF. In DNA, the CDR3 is TGTGCCAGCAGCCCCCGGGAAGGGGCAGTCCACGAGCAGTACTTC.

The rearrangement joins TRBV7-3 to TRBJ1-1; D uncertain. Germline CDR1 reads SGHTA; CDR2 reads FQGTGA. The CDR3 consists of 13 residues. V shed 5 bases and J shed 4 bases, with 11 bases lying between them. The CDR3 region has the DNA TGTGCCAGCAGCCCTACTTACCGCACTGAAGCTTTCTTT. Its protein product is CASSPTYRTEAFF.

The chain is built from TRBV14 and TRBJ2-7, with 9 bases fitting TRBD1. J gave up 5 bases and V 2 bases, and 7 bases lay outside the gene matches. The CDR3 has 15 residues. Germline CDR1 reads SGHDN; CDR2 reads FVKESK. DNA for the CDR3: TGTGCCAGCAGCCAATTACAGGGGGCTCTGAACGAGCAGTACTTC. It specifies CASSQLQGALNEQYF. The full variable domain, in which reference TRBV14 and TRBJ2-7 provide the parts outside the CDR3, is EAGVTQFPSHSVIEKGQTVTLRCDPISGHDNLYWYRRVMGKEIKFLLHFVKESKQDESGMPNNRFLAERTGGTYSTLKVQPAELEDSGVYFCASSQLQGALNEQYFGPGTRLTVT.

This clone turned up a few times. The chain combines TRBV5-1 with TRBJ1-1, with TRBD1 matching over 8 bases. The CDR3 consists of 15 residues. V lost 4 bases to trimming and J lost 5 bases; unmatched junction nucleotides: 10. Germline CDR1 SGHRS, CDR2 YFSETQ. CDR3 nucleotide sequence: TGCGCCAGCAGCCTACAGACAGGGGTGATAACTGAAGCTTTCTTT. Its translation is CASSLQTGVITEAFF.

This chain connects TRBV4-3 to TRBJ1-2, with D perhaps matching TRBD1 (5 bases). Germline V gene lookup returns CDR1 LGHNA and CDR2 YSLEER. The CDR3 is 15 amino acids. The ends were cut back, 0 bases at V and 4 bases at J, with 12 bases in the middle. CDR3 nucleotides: TGCGCCAGCAGCCAAGAGTTTGAGGGGCCCTATGGCTACACCTTC. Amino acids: CASSQEFEGPYGYTF.

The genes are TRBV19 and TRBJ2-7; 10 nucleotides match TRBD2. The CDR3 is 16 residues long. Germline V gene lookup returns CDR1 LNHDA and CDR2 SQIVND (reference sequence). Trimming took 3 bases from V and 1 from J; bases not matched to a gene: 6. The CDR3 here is CASSIVGTSDSYEQYF. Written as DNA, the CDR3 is TGTGCCAGTAGTATCGTCGGGACTAGCGATTCCTACGAGCAGTACTTC. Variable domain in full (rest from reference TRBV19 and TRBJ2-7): DGGITQSPKYLFRKEGQNVTLSCEQNLNHDAMYWYRQDPGQGLRLIYYSQIVNDFQKGDIAEGYSVSREKKESFPLTVTSAQKNPTAFYLCASSIVGTSDSYEQYFGPGTRLTVT.

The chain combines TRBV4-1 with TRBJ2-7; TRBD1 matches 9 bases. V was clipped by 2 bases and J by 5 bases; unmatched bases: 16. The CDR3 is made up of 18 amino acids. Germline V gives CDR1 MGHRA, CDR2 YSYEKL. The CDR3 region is CASSQSLQSGTGRHEQYF. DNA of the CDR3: TGCGCCAGCAGCCAATCGTTACAATCCGGGACAGGGCGCCACGAGCAGTACTTC.

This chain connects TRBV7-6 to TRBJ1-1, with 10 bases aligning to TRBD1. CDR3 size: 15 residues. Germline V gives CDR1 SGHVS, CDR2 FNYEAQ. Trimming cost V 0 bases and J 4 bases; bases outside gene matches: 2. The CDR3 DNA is TGTGCCAGCAGCTTAGCCGGGACAGGGGTCACTGAAGCTTTCTTT. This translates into CASSLAGTGVTEAFF.